Reported below is one TCR beta chain. The data stem from a study of blood T cell repertoires in COVID-19. Study at large: Acute and convalescent COVID-19 specimens originated in the United States, Italy and Spain. PBMCs, B-cell-depleted T cells, or T cells were the source of the cDNA or gDNA that made up the material.

Per the original data handling: Amplification of reference gene primers provided the estimated nucleated cell counts. Measured with immunoSEQ multiplex PCR; TCRdb has only the in-frame clones, and not every one. V, J and clone size are those of that table, while D and trimming were read from the DNA. The repertoire holds 200,000 to 250,000 clones, with about nine tenths as singletons. Sequenced material: peripheral blood. This sequence was found in an older man with acute or convalescent COVID-19.

Here the CDR3 DNA reads TGCGCCAGCAGCTTTGGGGGGGGCGCTGGCTACACCTTC. Translation: CASSFGGGAGYTF. This chain joins TRBV5-1 and TRBJ1-2; weak D call: TRBD1 (6 bases). Germline V gives CDR1 SGHRS, CDR2 YFSETQ. The CDR3 covers 13 residues. Trimming removed 2 bases at V and 7 bases at J, with 12 bases between.